Reported below is one T cell receptor beta chain. Its antigen is as yet unknown. This CDR3 has 13 amino acids. The V gene lost 5 bases and the J gene lost 4 bases, with 11 bases spanning the gap. Germline V gene sequence: CDR1 SGHAT, CDR2 FQNNGV. This sample is drawn from a study of cytomegalovirus exposure and HLA in healthy donors. Overall study results and limits: In an earlier analysis, about 87% or about 30%: the productive usage of most TCR beta V segments.

60 Vbeta and 13 Jbeta primers were used in PCR. TCRdb keeps only in-frame clones here, not all; method: immunoSEQ multiplex PCR. The data contain fewer than 90,000 clones, under 80% of them singletons. The specimen sequenced was PBMCs. The receptor's source is a male donor in good health and CMV-seronegative. The chain recombines TRBV11-2 with TRBJ1-2; weak D call: TRBD1 (6 bases). CDR3 coding DNA: TGTGCCAGCAGCATGGACAGTGGCTATGGCTACACCTTC. It is translated as CASSMDSGYGYTF. Based on the CDR3 plus reference TRBV11-2 and TRBJ1-2, the full variable domain is EAGVAQSPRYKIIEKRQSVAFWCNPISGHATLYWYQQILGQGPKLLIQFQNNGVVDDSQLPKDRFSAERLKGVDSTLKIQPAKLEDSAVYLCASSMDSGYGYTFGSGTRLTVV.